The 15 T cell receptor beta chains below were found in one sample sequenced in a study of identical twins (dated by TCRdb to the mid-2010s). Libraries were constructed by 5' RACE. These reads were obtained on an Illumina HiSeq 2000. The public sequencing data were trimmed at Q25 with fastp and processed into clonotypes with MiXCR by TCRdb, which kept only in-frame beta chains. Every CDR3 protein is listed once, alongside the most common genes and DNA of its rows. Counted in this sample were around 470,000 distinct CDR3 sequences; more than 13% of them appeared once. Roughly 0.5% of the sample is taken by the ten largest. In addition, the sample was reused for a study of yellow fever vaccine responses in identical twins.

The sequenced material came from CD4+ T cells sorted from blood. The receptors come from a woman between 18 and 29 years old in good health.

The chain is built from TRBV5-1 and TRBJ2-3; 8 positions agree with TRBD1. The CDR3 spans 15 residues. CDR1 is SGHRS, CDR2 YFSETQ, per germline. Losses at the gene ends were 0 bases for V and 3 bases for J; bases not matched to a gene: 3. CDR3 bases: TGCGCCAGCAGCTTGGATTACAGGGGGACAGATACGCAGTATTTT. The encoded protein is CASSLDYRGTDTQYF.

The rearrangement uses TRBV29-1 and TRBJ1-4; 7 bases agree with TRBD1. The CDR3 covers 12 residues. CDR1 SQVTM and CDR2 ANQGSEA come from the germline V gene. The J segment lost 12 bases and the V segment lost 4 bases, leaving 8 bases of the junction unmatched. The CDR3 DNA is TGCAGCGTTGGACAGACAGGGCTAGAACTGTTTTTT. Translation gives CSVGQTGLELFF.

The table lists this clonotype with a few counts. The chain recombines TRBV7-8 with TRBJ2-1; possibly TRBD1 for D (5 bases). Trimming shortened V by 5 bases and J by 3 bases, and 14 bases separated the two germline ends. The CDR3 covers 15 residues. From germline, CDR1 is SGHVS and CDR2 FQNEAQ. Here the CDR3 DNA reads TGTGCCAGCAGCACAAATCCAGGGAACTACAATGAGCAGTTCTTC. It is translated as CASSTNPGNYNEQFF.

The V gene is TRBV12-3 or TRBV12-4, the J gene TRBJ2-7, with TRBD2 matching over 12 bases. V gave up 4 bases and J gave up 5 bases; unmatched junction bases: 9. The length of the CDR3 is 16 residues. The CDR3 is CASSSRTSGVKNEQYF. The DNA of the CDR3 is TGTGCCAGCAGTTCCCGGACTAGCGGGGTGAAGAACGAGCAGTACTTC.

This clonotype has only a few counts. The rearrangement links TRBV20-1 to TRBJ1-1; D is ambiguous. CDR3 length: 14 amino acids. Trimming left V 6 bases short and J 5 bases short, with 19 bases between. Germline V gives CDR1 DFQATT, CDR2 SNEGSKA (reference sequence). The CDR3 sequence: CSASLEPARTEAFF. The CDR3 DNA sequence: TGCAGTGCCAGTCTAGAGCCGGCTAGGACTGAAGCTTTCTTT.

The rearrangement joins TRBV2 to TRBJ2-3; tentatively, D is TRBD1 or TRBD2 (6 bases each). Trimming left V 4 bases short and J 2 bases short, with 10 bases between. The CDR3 has 14 residues. The germline gives CDR1 SNHLY, CDR2 FYNNEI. Here the CDR3 DNA reads TGTGCCAGCAGTGTAACGGGGGCCACAGATACGCAGTATTTT. Residues: CASSVTGATDTQYF.

The chain joins TRBV7-6 to TRBJ2-1, with 8 bases identical to TRBD1. With V trimmed by 5 bases and J by 10 bases, 13 bases remained unmatched. The germline V gene has CDR1 SGHVS and CDR2 FNYEAQ. CDR3 length: 15 residues. DNA of the CDR3: TGTGCCAGCAGCAACAGCGGACAGGGAAGAATAGAGCAGTTCTTC. Translated, it gives CASSNSGQGRIEQFF.

V gene TRBV14 combines with J gene TRBJ2-7; D is unclear. Germline V gene sequence: CDR1 SGHDN, CDR2 FVKESK. The CDR3 is 12 residues long. Between the trimmed V and J ends, which lost 5 bases and 7 bases, there was a span of 12 bases. The CDR3 sequence is CASSAGFSEQYF. The CDR3 bases are TGTGCCAGCAGCGCCGGGTTCAGTGAGCAGTACTTC.

The CDR3 reads CATSGLAGGAFSYNEQFF. The CDR3 DNA is TGTGCCACCTCCGGACTAGCGGGAGGCGCATTCTCCTACAATGAGCAGTTCTTC. The chain employs TRBV6-4 and TRBJ2-1, with 14 bases identical to TRBD2. Germline V gives CDR1 MRHNA, CDR2 SNTAGT. This CDR3 is 18 amino acids long. V shed 10 bases, J shed 0 bases, and the junction held 11 bases outside the gene matches.

This clonotype was recorded a few times. The J gene is TRBJ2-4, the V gene TRBV6-2 or TRBV6-3, with a tentative D call TRBD2 (7 bases). Trimming removed 4 bases from V and 3 bases from J, with 13 bases in between. CDR1 is MNHEY and CDR2 is SVGEGT in the germline V gene. The CDR3 has 15 residues. CDR3 DNA: TGTGCCAGCAGTTTAACAGGGACTATCAAAAACATTCAGTACTTC. The encoded protein is CASSLTGTIKNIQYF.

The chain carries TRBV28 and TRBJ2-3; TRBD1 matches at 7 bases. V was pared by 6 bases and J by 2 bases, with 8 bases of the junction left unmatched. Germline V CDR1 and CDR2: MDHEN, SYDVKM. The CDR3 totals 15 residues. CDR3 nucleotide sequence: TGTGCCAGCAGCGAGTCCGGACAGGTCACAGATACGCAGTATTTT. Protein sequence: CASSESGQVTDTQYF.

This clonotype appeared a few times. The rearrangement links TRBV5-6 to TRBJ2-3, with D hard to call. The CDR3 is made up of 16 amino acids. Germline CDR1 reads SGHDT; CDR2 reads YYEEEE. V was shortened by 4 bases and J by 2 bases, with 17 bases between the two germline ends. Written as DNA, the CDR3 is TGTGCCAGCAGCCCCTCCACCAGATTCTCCACAGATACGCAGTATTTT. Its protein is CASSPSTRFSTDTQYF.

The V and J genes are TRBV7-2 and TRBJ1-1; D is undetermined. The V end was cut by 5 bases, the J end by 4 bases, with 17 bases between. The CDR3 length is 15 residues. Germline lookup yields CDR1 SGHTA and CDR2 FQGNSA. CDR3 in DNA: TGTGCCAGCAGCCCGGGATCTTATTTTTCCACTGAAGCTTTCTTT. Protein product: CASSPGSYFSTEAFF.

The chain employs TRBV9 and TRBJ2-1; the D is unclear. Germline V gene lookup returns CDR1 SGDLS and CDR2 YYNGEE. Trimming pared 3 bases from V and 4 bases from J, leaving 20 bases between. CDR3 length: 17 residues. CDR3: CASSGPDLRTPYNEQFF. The DNA of the CDR3 is TGTGCCAGCAGCGGCCCCGACCTACGTACCCCGTACAATGAGCAGTTCTTC.

V and J are TRBV7-2 and TRBJ2-5; 8 bases line up with TRBD2. The CDR3 is made up of 15 amino acids. Trimming at V came to 2 bases and at J to 5 bases, leaving 7 bases not matched to a gene. CDR1 is SGHTA, CDR2 FQGNSA, per germline. In DNA, the CDR3 is TGTGCCAGCAGCTTAACGGCGGGGGGCTTTGAGACCCAGTACTTC. It translates to CASSLTAGGFETQYF.